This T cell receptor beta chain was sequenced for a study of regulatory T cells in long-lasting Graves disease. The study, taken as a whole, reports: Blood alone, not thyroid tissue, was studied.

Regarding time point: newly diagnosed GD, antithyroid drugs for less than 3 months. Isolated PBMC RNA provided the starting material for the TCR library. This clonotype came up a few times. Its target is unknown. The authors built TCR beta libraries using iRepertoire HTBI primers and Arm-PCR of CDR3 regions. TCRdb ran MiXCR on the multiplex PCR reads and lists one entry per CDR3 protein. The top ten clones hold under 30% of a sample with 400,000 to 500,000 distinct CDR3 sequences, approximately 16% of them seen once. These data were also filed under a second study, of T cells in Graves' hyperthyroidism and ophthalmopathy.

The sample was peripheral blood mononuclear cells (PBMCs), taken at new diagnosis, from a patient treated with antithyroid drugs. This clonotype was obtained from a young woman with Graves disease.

CDR3 sequence reads: CASSFMQVNQPQHF. DNA of the CDR3: TGTGCCAGCAGTTTCATGCAGGTTAATCAGCCCCAGCATTTT. The V and J genes are TRBV28 and TRBJ1-5; D is uncertain. The ends were cut back, 3 bases at V and 4 bases at J, with 10 bases in the middle. The CDR3 runs 14 residues. Germline lookup yields CDR1 MDHEN and CDR2 SYDVKM.